Sequencing of this T cell receptor (beta chain) was carried out in a study of technical replicates of blood from a handful of donors (dated 2017 in TCRdb). V is reduced by 7 bases and J by 2 bases, leaving a spacing of 15 bases between them. Inclusive of the bounding cysteine and phenylalanine, the CDR3 is 15 residues long. Of all the DNA, just the CDR3 is kept, 45 bases in frame from base 1. CDR1 MDHEN and CDR2 SYDVKM are derived from the germline V gene. The library was generated by the immunoSEQ multiplex PCR assay. TCRdb took this table from immuneACCESS and kept in-frame rearrangements with V and J called. Such tables lack part of the clones; where checked against another copy, unresolved V genes explain under half of the gap, and the rest is unexplained. In all, the sample holds 15,000 to 20,000 clones, and approximately 83% of those were seen once. Clones ranked in the top ten supply approximately 13% of the sample.

As concerns this clone: This receptor's antigen is unknown. No base-level quality is on record; no much larger clone is a single base apart.

The sequencing sample was made of PBMCs. The TCR comes from a human donor in good health. Here the chain combines TRBV28 and TRBJ2-1; TRBD2 is possibly the D segment (5 matching bases). In nucleotide form, the sequence is TGTGCCAGCAACCCGAGCGGCGCCCCCTACAATGAGCAGTTCTTC. This translates into CASNPSGAPYNEQFF.